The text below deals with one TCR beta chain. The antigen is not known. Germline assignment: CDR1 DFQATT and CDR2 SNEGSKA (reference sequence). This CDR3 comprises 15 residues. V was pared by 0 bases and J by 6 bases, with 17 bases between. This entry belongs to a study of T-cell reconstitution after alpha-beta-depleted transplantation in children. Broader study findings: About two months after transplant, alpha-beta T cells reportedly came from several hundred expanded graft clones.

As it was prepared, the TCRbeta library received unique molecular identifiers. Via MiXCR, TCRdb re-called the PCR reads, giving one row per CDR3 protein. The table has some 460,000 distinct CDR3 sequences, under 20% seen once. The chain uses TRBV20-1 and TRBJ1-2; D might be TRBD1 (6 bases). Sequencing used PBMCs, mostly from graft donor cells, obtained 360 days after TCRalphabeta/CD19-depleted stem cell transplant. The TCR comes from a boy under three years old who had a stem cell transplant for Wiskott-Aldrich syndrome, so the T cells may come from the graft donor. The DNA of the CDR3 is TGCAGTGCTAGAGATCGGATCAGGGGCCTTGATGGCTACACCTTC. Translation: CSARDRIRGLDGYTF.